These 2 T cell receptor beta chains were all obtained from the same sample, sequenced in a study of T cell responses to AZD1222 COVID-19 vaccine. The table came from immunoSEQ multiplex PCR; TCRdb's copy has only in-frame clones and leaves some out. Of roughly 100,000 clones in the sample, 91% are singletons; the top ten hold over 40%. This sample comprised peripheral blood, obtained on day 0 of AZD1222 vaccination. These receptors were obtained from an adult in good health.

The chain is built from TRBV10-2 and TRBJ2-2; 12 bases fit TRBD1. V trimming: 5 bases; J trimming: 3 bases; junction bases outside the gene matches: 4. CDR1 is WSHSY, CDR2 SAAADI, per germline. The CDR3 loop spans 16 amino acids. CDR3 in amino acids: CASSSGTGGDTGELFF. As DNA, the CDR3 is TGCGCCAGCAGTTCCGGGACAGGGGGCGACACCGGGGAGCTGTTTTTT.

The gene calls are TRBV30 and TRBJ2-6; D might be TRBD1 or TRBD2, each matching 5 bases. Trimming removed 8 bases from V and 0 bases from J, with 11 bases in between. Germline loops: CDR1 GTSNPN, CDR2 SVGIG (reference sequence). CDR3 length equals 14 residues. The CDR3 sequence is CAGPRGSGANVLTF. Written as DNA, the CDR3 is TGTGCCGGACCGAGGGGCTCTGGGGCCAACGTCCTGACTTTC.